The present TCR beta chain was sequenced within a study of long-term antiretroviral therapy in people with HIV. Study conclusions and caveats: Blood collection from about 2003 to 2018 possibly occurred under older ART regimens. At every time point, clones expanded before ART dominated the repertoire. Viral resistance, ART adherence and therapy changes all lacked available data.

At the survey level, the v3.0 immunoSEQ assay was run. Sequencing was directed toward about 40,000-55,000 T-cell genomes in each sample. Method: immunoSEQ multiplex PCR; TCRdb's copy keeps in-frame clones and lacks some. The sample lists 15,000 to 20,000 clones, more than 75% occurring once. The J segment lost 5 bases and the V segment lost 3 bases, leaving 12 bases of the junction unmatched. The germline CDR1 and CDR2 sequences are SGDLS and YYNGEE. CDR3 length: 16 residues. This clone was seen a handful of times. Its target is not known. The chain joins TRBV9 to TRBJ2-3; 7 bases agree with TRBD2. Sequencing was performed on unsorted PBMCs, taken 0.5 years after starting antiretroviral therapy. The clonotype originates from a man aged 35 to 55 with HIV. The CDR3 is CASSGPRGEVRDTQYF. The CDR3 DNA follows: TGTGCCAGCAGCGGACCCCGGGGGGAAGTTAGAGATACGCAGTATTTT.